The 24 T cell receptor beta chains reported below all come from one sample, sequenced in a study of T cell repertoires in cytomegalovirus infection (dated by TCRdb to the late 2010s). These receptors' antigens are unknown. Sequencing used an Illumina HiSeq 1500. TCRdb reran the public reads through fastp at Q25 and MiXCR, keeping productive beta chains. One record per CDR3 amino acid sequence lists the most common genes and DNA. A total of approximately 70,000 distinct CDR3 sequences appear in this sample, about 23% of them only once. Around three quarters of the sample lies in the top ten. Input material: PBMCs, sequenced either directly or after in vitro stimulation (not recorded which). The receptors were gathered from a human donor in good health (CMV status not recorded). Some clones in this sample may be carry-over from other donors' samples.

This clonotype has ten or more counts. The chain employs TRBV7-2 and TRBJ2-7; the match to TRBD2 covers 7 bases. Germline trimming cut 1 base from V and 4 bases from J; bases unmatched to any gene: 4. This CDR3 spans 14 amino acids. Germline assignment: CDR1 SGHTA and CDR2 FQGNSA. DNA of the CDR3: TGTGCCAGCAGCTTAGTGGGAGGGCCATACGAGCAGTACTTC. Its translation is CASSLVGGPYEQYF. The full variable domain, rest sourced from reference TRBV7-2 and TRBJ2-7, is GAGVSQSPSNKVTEKGKDVELRCDPISGHTALYWYRQSLGQGLEFLIYFQGNSAPDKSGLPSDRFSAERTGGSVSTLTIQRTQQEDSAVYLCASSLVGGPYEQYFGPGTRLTVT.

In this sample, this clonotype turned up a few times. The CDR3 nucleotides are TGTGCCAGCAGTTTATCTCGGGGACAGGGGTACTGGGCCTACGAGCAGTACTTC. It encodes CASSLSRGQGYWAYEQYF. The chain joins TRBV28 to TRBJ2-7; 10 bases fit TRBD1. The germline CDR1 and CDR2 sequences are MDHEN and SYDVKM. Germline trimming cut 1 base from V and 2 bases from J; bases unmatched to any gene: 11. The CDR3 extends over 18 amino acids.

This clonotype appeared many times. V gene TRBV20-1 combines with J gene TRBJ2-5; D gene unclear. Trimming removed 6 bases at V and 1 base at J, with 15 bases between. Germline CDR1 DFQATT, CDR2 SNEGSKA (reference sequence). CDR3 size: 14 residues. CDR3 in amino acids: CSASKLFIQETQYF. In DNA, the CDR3 is TGCAGTGCATCGAAACTATTTATCCAAGAGACCCAGTACTTC.

This clonotype was found a few times. The J gene is TRBJ2-2, the V gene TRBV2; TRBD2 matches at 7 bases. After removal of 5 bases from V and 7 bases from J, the junction contained 4 bases not matched to a gene. Germline CDR1 and CDR2: SNHLY and FYNNEI. The CDR3 extends over 13 amino acids. The CDR3 DNA sequence: TGTGCCAGCAGTTTAACTAGCGACGGGGAGCTGTTTTTT. It yields the protein CASSLTSDGELFF.

The gene calls are TRBV6-2 or TRBV6-3 and TRBJ1-1; D remains ambiguous. The ends were cut back, 7 bases at V and 1 base at J, with 16 bases in the middle. This CDR3 is built from 15 residues. CDR1 MNHEY and CDR2 SVGEGT come from the germline V gene. The chain's CDR3 is CASNGFSPSNTEAFF. The DNA of the CDR3 is TGTGCCAGCAATGGATTTTCCCCCTCGAACACTGAAGCTTTCTTT.

V usage is TRBV19 and J usage is TRBJ2-7; D is perhaps TRBD1 (7 bases). V lost 8 bases and J lost 0, with 11 bases in between. The CDR3 has 13 residues. Germline V CDR1 and CDR2: LNHDA, SQIVND (reference sequence). This CDR3 is CASAGQSSYEQYF. The CDR3 DNA follows: TGTGCCAGTGCGGGACAGAGCTCCTACGAGCAGTACTTC.

This clonotype has a count of ten or more. The chain recombines TRBV7-8 with TRBJ2-4; D is possibly TRBD2 (5 bases). This CDR3 spans 13 amino acids. The germline gives CDR1 SGHVS, CDR2 FQNEAQ. Trimming took off 0 bases at V and 8 bases at J, with 8 bases between the two ends. The CDR3: CASSLALGDIQYF. In nucleotides, the CDR3 is TGTGCCAGCAGCTTAGCCCTGGGAGACATTCAGTACTTC. Full variable domain (missing parts from reference TRBV7-8 and TRBJ2-4): GAGVSQSPRYKVAKRGQDVALRCDPISGHVSLFWYQQALGQGPEFLTYFQNEAQLDKSGLPSDRFFAERPEGSVSTLKIQRTQQEDSAVYLCASSLALGDIQYFGAGTRLSVL.

The chain carries TRBV6-2 or TRBV6-3 and TRBJ2-7; D gene uncertain. CDR3 size: 15 residues. CDR1 MNHEY and CDR2 SVGEGT come from the germline V gene. The ends were cut back, 5 bases at V and 0 bases at J, with 14 bases in the middle. The CDR3 loop is CASSAHPVSSYEQYV. CDR3 bases: TGTGCCAGCAGTGCGCATCCAGTGAGCTCCTACGAGCAGTACGTC.

This clonotype occurred a few times. The junction differs from germline at one of its ends, possibly a read error. This chain joins TRBV7-7 and TRBJ2-3, with 12 bases lining up with TRBD2. The CDR3 is 14 residues long. Germline V gives CDR1 SSHAT, CDR2 FNYEAQ (reference sequence). The CDR3 reads CASSPSGRADTQYF. As DNA, the CDR3 is TGTGCTAGCAGCCCTAGCGGGAGGGCAGATACGCAGTATTTT.

The V and J genes are TRBV23-1 and TRBJ1-1; 7 bases agree with TRBD1. TRBV23-1 is reported as an ORF; its role is uncertain. The CDR3 consists of 17 residues. Unmatched junction bases numbered 11, after V lost 0 bases and J lost 4 bases. The CDR3 loop reads CASSQSDRIERATEAFF. The DNA of the CDR3 is TGCGCCAGCAGTCAATCGGACAGGATCGAGAGGGCCACTGAAGCTTTCTTT.

CDR3 DNA sequence: TGTGCCAGCAGCTTACCCGGAGGGGTCTCTGGAAACACCATATATTTT. Residues: CASSLPGGVSGNTIYF. J is TRBJ1-3 and V is TRBV7-3; tentatively, D is TRBD1 (5 bases). The CDR3 is 16 amino acids. Trimming took off 2 bases at V and 0 bases at J, with 11 bases between the two ends. Germline-derived CDR1 and CDR2 are SGHTA and FQGTGA.

This chain connects TRBV7-8 to TRBJ2-1; TRBD2 matches 8 bases. This CDR3 region has 17 residues. Looked up from germline, CDR1 is SGHVS and CDR2 is FQNEAQ. V dropped 4 bases and J dropped 0; count of bases not matched to a gene: 8. The CDR3 DNA sequence: TGTGCCAGCAGCTCTTATAGCGGGGCTAGCTCCTACAATGAGCAGTTCTTC. Translated: CASSSYSGASSYNEQFF.

This clonotype was seen a few times. The DNA for the CDR3 is TGTGCCAGCAGCCAAGAATATGGCATTCAGTACTTC. It translates to CASSQEYGIQYF. The gene calls are TRBV3-1 and TRBJ2-4; D remains unclear. Trimming removed 0 bases at V and 9 bases at J, with 6 bases between. The germline gives CDR1 LGHDT, CDR2 YNNKEL (reference sequence). There are 12 residues in the CDR3.

This chain connects TRBV20-1 to TRBJ1-5; D ambiguous. The V gene's germline CDR1 is DFQATT and CDR2 SNEGSKA (reference sequence). V was cut by 6 bases and J by 3 bases, with 12 bases left in between. The CDR3 runs 13 residues. The CDR3 loop is CSAANSLNQPQHF. The CDR3 DNA is TGCAGTGCGGCGAACAGTCTCAATCAGCCCCAGCATTTT.

This clonotype was observed many times. V gene TRBV11-2 combines with J gene TRBJ2-5; D is tentatively TRBD1 or TRBD2 (7 bases each). CDR1 is SGHAT, CDR2 FQNNGV, per germline. Trimming cost V 5 bases and J 5 bases, with 24 bases left between them. The CDR3 consists of 17 residues. In DNA, the CDR3 is TGTGCCAGCAGCCCAACTCCAGGGGGGGGGCAGTGGGAGACCCAGTACTTC. Residues: CASSPTPGGGQWETQYF.

The rearrangement joins TRBV11-2 to TRBJ2-2; a possible D gene is TRBD2 (6 bases). The ends were cut back, 2 bases at V and 0 bases at J, with 10 bases in the middle. The CDR3 length is 16 residues. Germline CDR1 reads SGHAT; CDR2 reads FQNNGV. The CDR3 DNA is TGTGCCAGCAGCTTAAGGAGGGAAACGAACACCGGGGAGCTGTTTTTT. It specifies CASSLRRETNTGELFF.

This clonotype was detected only a few times. The chain recombines TRBV25-1 with TRBJ1-1; the D gene is possibly TRBD1 (5 bases). Germline CDR1 reads MGHDK; CDR2 reads SYGVNS. CDR3 length: 15 residues. V lost 4 bases and J 0 bases, leaving 12 bases between the germline ends. This CDR3 reads CASSVGRMMNTEAFF. Here the CDR3 DNA reads TGTGCCAGCAGTGTGGGACGGATGATGAACACTGAAGCTTTCTTT.

At least ten counts were recorded for this clonotype. The gene calls are TRBV28 and TRBJ2-1; D not resolved. Deletions cut 2 bases from V and 3 bases from J, with 8 bases between. The CDR3 covers 14 residues. Germline values: CDR1 MDHEN, CDR2 SYDVKM. In nucleotides, the CDR3 is TGTGCCAGCAGTTTAGGCGGCCTCTACAATGAGCAGTTCTTC. It codes for CASSLGGLYNEQFF.

This chain uses TRBV15 with TRBJ2-1; D is unclear. The germline V gene encodes CDR1 LNHNV and CDR2 YYDKDF (reference sequence). V was cut by 1 base and J by 9 bases, with 16 bases left in between. This CDR3 contains 15 residues. CDR3: CATSRVGLRVVEQFF. The CDR3 region has the DNA TGTGCCACCAGCAGAGTTGGCCTCCGAGTTGTTGAGCAGTTCTTC.

This clonotype was observed a handful of times. The V and J genes are TRBV7-6 and TRBJ2-7; a possible D gene is TRBD1 (6 bases). The CDR3 is 14 residues long. Trimming left V 5 bases short and J 4 bases short, with 15 bases between. Per germline, CDR1 SGHVS and CDR2 FNYEAQ. The CDR3 sequence: CASSVTLQGYEQYF. The DNA for the CDR3 is TGTGCCAGCAGCGTAACACTCCAGGGGTACGAGCAGTACTTC.

This clonotype showed up many times. The chain links TRBV7-2 to TRBJ2-5; no definite D call. CDR1 SGHTA and CDR2 FQGNSA come from the germline V gene. V lost 5 bases and J lost 4, with 17 bases in between. This CDR3 has 15 residues. The CDR3 reads CASSPQPASGETQYF. CDR3 nucleotide sequence: TGTGCCAGCAGCCCCCAACCGGCCTCGGGAGAGACCCAGTACTTC.

The chain couples TRBV5-4 to TRBJ2-1; D not resolved. Germline CDR1 is SGHNT and CDR2 is YYREEE (reference sequence). Trimming removed 6 bases at V and 0 bases at J, with 13 bases between. There are 15 residues in the CDR3. This CDR3 reads CASTASSGSYNEQFF. The CDR3 DNA follows: TGTGCCAGCACCGCCAGTAGTGGCTCCTACAATGAGCAGTTCTTC. The full variable domain, with the rest looked up from reference TRBV5-4 and TRBJ2-1, is ETGVTQSPTHLIKTRGQQVTLRCSSQSGHNTVSWYQQALGQGPQFIFQYYREEENGRGNFPPRFSGLQFPNYSSELNVNALELDDSALYLCASTASSGSYNEQFFGPGTRLTVL.

This rearrangement joins TRBV28 to TRBJ1-2; 7 nucleotides agree with TRBD1. The CDR3 contains 14 residues. CDR1 MDHEN and CDR2 SYDVKM come from the germline V gene. The V segment lost 6 bases and the J segment 3 bases; nucleotides outside the gene matches: 7. CDR3 protein: CASSGGTAHYGYTF. The CDR3 DNA follows: TGTGCCAGCAGCGGCGGGACAGCACACTATGGCTACACCTTC.

This sequence joins TRBV20-1 and TRBJ1-1, with no clear D. Germline V gene sequence: CDR1 DFQATT, CDR2 SNEGSKA (reference sequence). CDR3 length: 11 residues. Trimming took off 6 bases at V and 7 bases at J, with 12 bases between the two ends. CDR3 loop: CSAREDGEAFF. CDR3 sequence (DNA): TGCAGTGCGCGGGAGGACGGTGAAGCTTTCTTT.